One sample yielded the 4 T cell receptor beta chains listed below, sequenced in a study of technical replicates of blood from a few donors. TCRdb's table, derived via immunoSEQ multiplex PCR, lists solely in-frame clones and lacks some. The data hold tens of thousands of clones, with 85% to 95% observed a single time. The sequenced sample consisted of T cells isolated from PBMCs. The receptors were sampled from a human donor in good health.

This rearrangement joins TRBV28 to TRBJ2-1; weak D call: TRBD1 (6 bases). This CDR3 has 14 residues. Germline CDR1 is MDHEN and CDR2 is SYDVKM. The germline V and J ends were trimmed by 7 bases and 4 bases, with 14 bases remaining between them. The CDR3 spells CASTPGHGYNEQFF. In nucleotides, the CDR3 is TGTGCCAGCACTCCGGGACACGGGTACAATGAGCAGTTCTTC.

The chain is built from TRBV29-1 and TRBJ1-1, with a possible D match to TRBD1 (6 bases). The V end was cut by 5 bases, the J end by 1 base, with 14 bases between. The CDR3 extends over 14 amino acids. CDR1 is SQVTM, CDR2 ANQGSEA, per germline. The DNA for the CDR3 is TGCAGCGTTAAGGGGGGGTTGACGAACACTGAAGCTTTCTTT. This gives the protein CSVKGGLTNTEAFF.

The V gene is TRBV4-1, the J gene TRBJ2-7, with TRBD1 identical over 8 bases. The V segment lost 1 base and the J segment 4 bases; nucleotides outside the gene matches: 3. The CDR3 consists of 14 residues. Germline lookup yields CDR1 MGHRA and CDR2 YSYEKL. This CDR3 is CASSQGQGNYEQYF. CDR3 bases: TGCGCCAGCAGCCAAGGACAGGGGAATTACGAGCAGTACTTC.

CDR3 in DNA: TGCGCCAGCAGCTTGTTAGCGGGGGAGAAAGAGACCCAGTACTTC. Its translation is CASSLLAGEKETQYF. The chain joins TRBV5-1 to TRBJ2-5, with TRBD2 matching 9 bases. Germline CDR1 reads SGHRS; CDR2 reads YFSETQ. This CDR3 has 15 amino acids. With 1 base clipped from V and 3 bases from J, the junction kept 4 bases outside the gene matches.